The entry below describes one TCR beta chain. Antigen unknown. Each CDR3 protein gets one entry after TCRdb re-called the reads with MiXCR. The repertoire holds around 530,000 distinct CDR3 sequences, with approximately 15% as singletons. This entry is derived from a study of T cell repertoires in cytomegalovirus infection. The overall study: TCR beta signatures that were public indicated CMV infection and matching HLA type. Broader study findings: The response measured ex vivo was dominated by TCR beta clonotypes (HLA-C-restricted and CMV-specific). Totalled public TCR beta family frequency picked out people who carried CMV plus the relevant HLA.

The CDR3 extends over 13 amino acids. V was cut by 3 bases and J by 4 bases, with 9 bases left in between. Germline V gene data show CDR1 as MNHEY and CDR2 as SVGAGI. Sequencing was done on a sample of CD8+ T cells from PBMCs. The chain joins TRBV6-5 to TRBJ1-2; D is unclear. The TCR originated in a human donor in good health (CMV status not recorded). Some clones in this sample may be carry-over from other donors' samples. The CDR3 region has the DNA TGTGCCAGCAGTTATGAAATGTCCTATGGCTACACCTTC. Translated, it gives CASSYEMSYGYTF.